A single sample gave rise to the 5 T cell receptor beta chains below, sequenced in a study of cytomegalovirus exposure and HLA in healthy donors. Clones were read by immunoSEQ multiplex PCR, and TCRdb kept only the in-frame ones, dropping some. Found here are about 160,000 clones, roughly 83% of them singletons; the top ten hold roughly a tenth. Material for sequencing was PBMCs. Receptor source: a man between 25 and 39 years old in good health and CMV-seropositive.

The CDR3 nucleotides are TGTGCCAGCAGCTTTCGATCTAGCGGGAGATCTCATATAGGGCAGTTCTTC. Translating it yields CASSFRSSGRSHIGQFF. The chain joins TRBV5-6 to TRBJ2-1; 10 nucleotides match TRBD2. The CDR3 has 17 amino acids. V lost 2 bases and J lost 12; bases outside the gene matches: 17. In germline, CDR1 is SGHDT, CDR2 YYEEEE.

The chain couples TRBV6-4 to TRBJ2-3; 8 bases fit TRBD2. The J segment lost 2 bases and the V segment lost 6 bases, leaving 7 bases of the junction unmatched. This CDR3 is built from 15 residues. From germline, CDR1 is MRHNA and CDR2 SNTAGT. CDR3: CASSSERGPTDTQYF. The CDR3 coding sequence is TGTGCCAGCAGCTCCGAGCGGGGGCCCACAGATACGCAGTATTTT.

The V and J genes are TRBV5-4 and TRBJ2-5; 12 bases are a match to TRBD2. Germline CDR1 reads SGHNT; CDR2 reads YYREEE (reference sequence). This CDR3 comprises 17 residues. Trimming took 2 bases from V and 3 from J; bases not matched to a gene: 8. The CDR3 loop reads CASSFLGLAGGEETQYF. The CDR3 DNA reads TGTGCCAGCAGCTTCCTGGGGCTAGCGGGGGGGGAAGAGACCCAGTACTTC.

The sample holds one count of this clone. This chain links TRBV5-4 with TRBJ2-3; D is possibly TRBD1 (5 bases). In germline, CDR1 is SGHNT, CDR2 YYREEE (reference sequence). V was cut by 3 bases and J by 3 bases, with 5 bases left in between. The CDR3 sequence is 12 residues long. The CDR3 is CASSSGTDTQYF. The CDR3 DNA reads TGTGCCAGCAGCTCAGGGACAGATACGCAGTATTTT.

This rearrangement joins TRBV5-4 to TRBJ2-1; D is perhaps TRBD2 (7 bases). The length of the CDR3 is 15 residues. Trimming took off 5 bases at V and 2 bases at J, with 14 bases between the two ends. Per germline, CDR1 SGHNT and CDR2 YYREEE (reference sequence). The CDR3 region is CASRTGGGPYNEQFF. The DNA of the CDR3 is TGTGCCAGCAGAACTGGGGGGGGCCCCTACAATGAGCAGTTCTTC. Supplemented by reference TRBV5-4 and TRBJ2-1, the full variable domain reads ETGVTQSPTHLIKTRGQQVTLRCSSQSGHNTVSWYQQALGQGPQFIFQYYREEENGRGNFPPRFSGLQFPNYSSELNVNALELDDSALYLCASRTGGGPYNEQFFGPGTRLTVL.